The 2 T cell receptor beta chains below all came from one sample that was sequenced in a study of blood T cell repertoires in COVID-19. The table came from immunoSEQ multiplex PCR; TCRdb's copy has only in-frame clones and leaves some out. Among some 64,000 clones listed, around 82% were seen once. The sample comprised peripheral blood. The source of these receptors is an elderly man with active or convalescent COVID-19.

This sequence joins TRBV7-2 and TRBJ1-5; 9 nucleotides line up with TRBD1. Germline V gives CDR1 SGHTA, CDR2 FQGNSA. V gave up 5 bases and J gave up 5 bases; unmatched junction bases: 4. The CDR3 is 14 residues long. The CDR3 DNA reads TGTGCCAGCAGCCTACAGGGGGCCTATCAGCCCCAGCATTTT. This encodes CASSLQGAYQPQHF.

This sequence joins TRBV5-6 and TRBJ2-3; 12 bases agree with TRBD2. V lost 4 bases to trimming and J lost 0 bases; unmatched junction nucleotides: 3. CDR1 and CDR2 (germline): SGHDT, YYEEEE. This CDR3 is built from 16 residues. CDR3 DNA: TGTGCCAGCAGCCTTCTAGCGGGAGGGAGCACAGATACGCAGTATTTT. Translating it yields CASSLLAGGSTDTQYF. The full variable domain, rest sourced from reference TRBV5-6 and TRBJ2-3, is DAGVTQSPTHLIKTRGQQVTLRCSPKSGHDTVSWYQQALGQGPQFIFQYYEEEERQRGNFPDRFSGHQFPNYSSELNVNALLLGDSALYLCASSLLAGGSTDTQYFGPGTRLTVL.